The following is a T cell receptor (beta chain) sequence with its context. The antigen is not known. Germline V lookup: CDR1 MNHEY, CDR2 SVGAGI. Trimming pared 4 bases from V and 4 bases from J, leaving 15 bases between. The CDR3 spans 15 residues. Profiling relied on immunoSEQ multiplex PCR, and the TCRdb table lists in-frame clones only, not all of them. Altogether roughly 77,000 clones are present, around 90% being singletons, with the ten largest covering around 10%. The entry originates in a study of OX40 agonist ivuxolimab in advanced cancers. Study outcomes and limitations: On average, CD8+ T cells had more expanded clones than CD4+. The authors did not determine the antigen specificity of the expanded peripheral T cells. Both CD4+ and CD8+ T cell populations in blood had undergone clonal expansion by week 6 at 0.1 to 3.0 mg/kg.

The clonotype comes from an adult with an advanced solid tumor such as melanoma, head and neck, liver or kidney cancer. The V and J genes are TRBV6-5 and TRBJ2-3, with TRBD2 as a possible D gene (6 bases). The sample here was CD4+ or CD8+ T cells sorted from blood, taken in a trial of the OX40 agonist ivuxolimab. The CDR3 DNA follows: TGTGCCAGCAGTTTGGACTACGAGGGGCCAGATACGCAGTATTTT. Amino acid sequence: CASSLDYEGPDTQYF.